This T cell receptor beta chain was profiled in a study of cytomegalovirus exposure and HLA in healthy donors. The CDR3 is 16 residues long. The V segment lost 0 bases and the J segment 3 bases; nucleotides outside the gene matches: 6. Germline values: CDR1 GTSNPN, CDR2 SVGIG (reference sequence). The PCR was carried out with 60 Vbeta primers and 13 Jbeta primers. Sequencing used immunoSEQ multiplex PCR; TCRdb keeps in-frame clones, though not all of them. This sample has roughly 110,000 clones, with more than 75% found just once. The source is a middle-aged woman in good health and CMV-seropositive. Sequenced sample: PBMCs. The gene calls are TRBV30 and TRBJ2-2; 8 nucleotides line up with TRBD1. The CDR3 reads CAWSVMAGGDTGELFF. CDR3 nucleotides: TGTGCCTGGAGTGTCATGGCAGGGGGCGACACCGGGGAGCTGTTTTTT.